This TCR beta chain was observed in a study of CD8+CD57+ T cells in acquired aplastic anemia. Study as a whole: CD4+ cells from healthy donors averaged about 10 million reads.

CDR3 and TCR beta VDJ profiling relied on genomic DNA as the template. TCRdb ran MiXCR on the reads and lists one entry per CDR3 protein. Here the sample spans 100,000 to 150,000 distinct CDR3 sequences, 48% being singletons. The CDR3 length is 14 residues. Per germline, CDR1 SGHDN and CDR2 FVKESK. Trimming stripped 4 bases from V and 8 bases from J, with 12 bases between. The V call is TRBV14, the J call TRBJ1-6, with D uncertain. Sequencing was performed on sorted CD4+, CD8+, or CD8+CD57+ T cells (not recorded which) from PBMCs. This sequence originates from a human donor in good health, serving as a control. The CDR3 is CASSPPVRDSPLHF. For the CDR3, the DNA is TGTGCCAGCAGCCCGCCCGTACGAGATTCACCCCTCCACTTT. The full variable domain, its missing parts supplied by reference TRBV14 and TRBJ1-6, is EAGVTQFPSHSVIEKGQTVTLRCDPISGHDNLYWYRRVMGKEIKFLLHFVKESKQDESGMPNNRFLAERTGGTYSTLKVQPAELEDSGVYFCASSPPVRDSPLHFGNGTRLTVT.